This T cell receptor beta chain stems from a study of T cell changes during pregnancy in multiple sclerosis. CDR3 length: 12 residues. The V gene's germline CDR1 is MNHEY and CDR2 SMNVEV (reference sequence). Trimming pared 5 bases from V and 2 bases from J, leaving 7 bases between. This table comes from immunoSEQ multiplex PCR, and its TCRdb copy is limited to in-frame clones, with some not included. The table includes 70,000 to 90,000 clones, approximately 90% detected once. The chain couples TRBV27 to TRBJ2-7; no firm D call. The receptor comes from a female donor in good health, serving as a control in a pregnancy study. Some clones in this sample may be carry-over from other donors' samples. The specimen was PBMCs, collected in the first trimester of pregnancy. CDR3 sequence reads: CASSIAAYEQYF. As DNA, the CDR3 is TGTGCCAGCAGTATAGCAGCCTACGAGCAGTACTTC.